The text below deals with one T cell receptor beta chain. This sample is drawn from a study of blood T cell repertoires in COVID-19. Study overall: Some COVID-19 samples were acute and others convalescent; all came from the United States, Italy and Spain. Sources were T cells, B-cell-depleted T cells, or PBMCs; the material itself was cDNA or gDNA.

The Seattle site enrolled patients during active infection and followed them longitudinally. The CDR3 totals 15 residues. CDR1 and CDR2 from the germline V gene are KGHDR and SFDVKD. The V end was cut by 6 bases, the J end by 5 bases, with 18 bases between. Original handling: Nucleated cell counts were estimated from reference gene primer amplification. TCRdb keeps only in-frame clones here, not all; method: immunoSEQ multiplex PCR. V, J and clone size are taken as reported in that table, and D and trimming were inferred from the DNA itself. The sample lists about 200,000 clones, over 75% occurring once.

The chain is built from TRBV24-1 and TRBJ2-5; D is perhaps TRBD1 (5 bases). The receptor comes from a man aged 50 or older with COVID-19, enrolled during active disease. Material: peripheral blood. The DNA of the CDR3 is TGTGCCACCAGTCTTTCCCAGGGCGTCGGCGAGACCCAGTACTTC. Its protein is CATSLSQGVGETQYF.